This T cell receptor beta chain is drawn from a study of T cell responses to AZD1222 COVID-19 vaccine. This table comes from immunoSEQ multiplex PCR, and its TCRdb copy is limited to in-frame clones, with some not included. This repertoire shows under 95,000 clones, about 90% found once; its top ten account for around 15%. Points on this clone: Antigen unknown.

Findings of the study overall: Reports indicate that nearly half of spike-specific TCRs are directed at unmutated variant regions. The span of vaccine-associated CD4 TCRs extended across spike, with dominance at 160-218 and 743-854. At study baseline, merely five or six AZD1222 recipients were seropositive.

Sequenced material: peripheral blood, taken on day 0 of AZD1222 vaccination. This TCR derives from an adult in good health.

This CDR3 is CASSVDREETQYF. Written as DNA, the CDR3 is TGTGCCAGCAGCGTCGACAGGGAAGAGACCCAGTACTTC. The rearrangement links TRBV5-4 to TRBJ2-5, with 7 bases matching TRBD1. This CDR3 comprises 13 residues. The V gene end was trimmed by 4 bases and the J gene end by 3 bases; junction bases not matched to a gene: 3. The germline V gene has CDR1 SGHNT and CDR2 YYREEE (reference sequence). Filled out from reference TRBV5-4 and TRBJ2-5, the complete variable domain reads ETGVTQSPTHLIKTRGQQVTLRCSSQSGHNTVSWYQQALGQGPQFIFQYYREEENGRGNFPPRFSGLQFPNYSSELNVNALELDDSALYLCASSVDREETQYFGPGTRLLVL.